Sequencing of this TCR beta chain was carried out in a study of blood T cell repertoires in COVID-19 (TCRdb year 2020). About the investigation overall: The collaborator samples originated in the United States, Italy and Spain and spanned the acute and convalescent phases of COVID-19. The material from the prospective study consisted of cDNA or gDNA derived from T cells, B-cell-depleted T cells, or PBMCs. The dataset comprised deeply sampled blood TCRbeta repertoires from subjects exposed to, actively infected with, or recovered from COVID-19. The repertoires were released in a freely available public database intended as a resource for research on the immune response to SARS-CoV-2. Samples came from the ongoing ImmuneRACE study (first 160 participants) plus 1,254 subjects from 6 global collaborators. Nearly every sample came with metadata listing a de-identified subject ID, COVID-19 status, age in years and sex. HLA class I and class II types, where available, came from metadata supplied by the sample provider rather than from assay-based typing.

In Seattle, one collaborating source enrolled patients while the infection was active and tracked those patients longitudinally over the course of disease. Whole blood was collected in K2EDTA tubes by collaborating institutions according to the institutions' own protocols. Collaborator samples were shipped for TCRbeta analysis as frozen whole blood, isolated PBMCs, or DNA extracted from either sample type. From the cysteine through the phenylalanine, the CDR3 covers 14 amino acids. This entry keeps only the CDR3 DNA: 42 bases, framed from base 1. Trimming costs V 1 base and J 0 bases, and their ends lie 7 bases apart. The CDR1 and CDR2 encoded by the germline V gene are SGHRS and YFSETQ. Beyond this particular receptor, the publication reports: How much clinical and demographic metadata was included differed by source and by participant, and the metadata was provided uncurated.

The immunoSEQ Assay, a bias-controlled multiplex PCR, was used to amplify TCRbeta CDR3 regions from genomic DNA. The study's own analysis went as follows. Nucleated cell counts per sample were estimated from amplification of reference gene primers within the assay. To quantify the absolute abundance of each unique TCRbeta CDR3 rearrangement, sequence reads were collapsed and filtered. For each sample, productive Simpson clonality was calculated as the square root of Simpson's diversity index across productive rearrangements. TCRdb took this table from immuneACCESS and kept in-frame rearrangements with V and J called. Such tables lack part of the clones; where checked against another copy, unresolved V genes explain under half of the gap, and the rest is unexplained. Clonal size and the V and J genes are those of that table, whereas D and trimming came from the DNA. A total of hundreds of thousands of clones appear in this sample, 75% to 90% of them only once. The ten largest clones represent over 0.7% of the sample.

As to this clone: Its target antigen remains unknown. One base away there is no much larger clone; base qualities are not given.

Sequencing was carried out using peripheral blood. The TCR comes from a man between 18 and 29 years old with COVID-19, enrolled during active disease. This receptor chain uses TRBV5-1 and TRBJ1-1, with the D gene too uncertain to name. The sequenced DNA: TGCGCCAGCAGCTTGTCCCCGTTGAACACTGAAGCTTTCTTT. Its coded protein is CASSLSPLNTEAFF.